The TCR beta chain under discussion was sequenced for a study of blood T cell repertoires in COVID-19. As for the study in general: Acute-phase and convalescent COVID-19 samples originated in the United States, Italy and Spain.

Residents of about 25 US areas, aged about 18 to 95 years, made up the participants. In assigning cohorts, the study relied on participant-reported clinical history. To note about this clone: The same CDR3 arises from other DNA sequences in this sample as well.

How the authors handled the data: Amplified reference gene primers provided the basis for estimating nucleated cell counts. Generated by immunoSEQ multiplex PCR, the TCRdb table keeps only in-frame clones and is missing some. That table furnishes V, J and clone size, whereas the DNA furnished D and trimming. The sample contains more than 250,000 clones, around 84% of which appear only once. The source material was PBMCs or T cells enriched from blood (not recorded which). The clonotype comes from a woman aged 18-30 years who had recovered from COVID-19.

The CDR3 sequence: CASSVVGGSSYNEQFF. In DNA form, the CDR3 reads TGTGCCAGCAGCGTAGTAGGGGGCAGCTCCTACAATGAGCAGTTCTTC. V and J are TRBV9 and TRBJ2-1, with TRBD1 matching 7 bases. CDR3 length equals 16 residues. The germline V gene has CDR1 SGDLS and CDR2 YYNGEE. Unmatched junction bases numbered 3, after V lost 0 bases and J lost 0 bases.